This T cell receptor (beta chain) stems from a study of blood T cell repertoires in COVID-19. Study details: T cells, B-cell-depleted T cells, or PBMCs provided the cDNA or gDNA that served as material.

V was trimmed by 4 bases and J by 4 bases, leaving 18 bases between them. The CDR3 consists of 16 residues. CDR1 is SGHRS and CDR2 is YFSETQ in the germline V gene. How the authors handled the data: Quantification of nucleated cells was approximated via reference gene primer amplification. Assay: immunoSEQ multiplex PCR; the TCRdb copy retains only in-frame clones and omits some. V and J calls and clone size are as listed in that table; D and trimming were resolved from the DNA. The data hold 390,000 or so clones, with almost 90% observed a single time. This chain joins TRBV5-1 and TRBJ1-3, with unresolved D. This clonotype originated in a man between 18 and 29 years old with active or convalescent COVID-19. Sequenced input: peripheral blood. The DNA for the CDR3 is TGCGCCAGCAGCACCCACGGGTCTTCGGCGGGAAACACCATATATTTT. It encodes CASSTHGSSAGNTIYF.